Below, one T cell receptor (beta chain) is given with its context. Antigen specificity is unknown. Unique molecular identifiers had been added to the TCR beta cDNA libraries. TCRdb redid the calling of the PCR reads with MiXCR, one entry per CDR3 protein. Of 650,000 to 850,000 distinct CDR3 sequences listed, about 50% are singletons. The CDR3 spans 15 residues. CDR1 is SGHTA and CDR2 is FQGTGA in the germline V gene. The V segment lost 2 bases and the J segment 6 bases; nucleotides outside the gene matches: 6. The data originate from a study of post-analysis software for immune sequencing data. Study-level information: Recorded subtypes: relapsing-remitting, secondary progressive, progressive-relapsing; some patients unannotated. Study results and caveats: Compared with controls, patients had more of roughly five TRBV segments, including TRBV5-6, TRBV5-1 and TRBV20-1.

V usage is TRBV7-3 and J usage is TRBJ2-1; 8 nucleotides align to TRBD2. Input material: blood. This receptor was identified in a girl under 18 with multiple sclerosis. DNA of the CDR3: TGTGCCAGCAGCTTATCCAGCGGGAGAATCAATGAGCAGTTCTTC. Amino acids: CASSLSSGRINEQFF.